This T cell receptor (beta chain) originates from a study of PD-1 blockade in classical Hodgkin lymphoma (dated by TCRdb to the early 2020s). With regard to the full study: Nivolumab dosing was 3 mg/kg intravenously every 2 weeks, continuing until either disease progression or unacceptable toxicity. The study used TCR beta sequencing and CyTOF to define a peripheral blood immune signature of response to PD-1 blockade in classical Hodgkin lymphoma.

This clone turned up a few times. Its antigen remains undetermined. No per-base quality is available; no much larger clone lies one base away. Study-wide findings and limitations: The study was restricted to a single clinical trial cohort, and the causes of repertoire differences, possibly disease activity or prior therapy, were left undefined. Lower diversity was observed in patients in whom nivolumab was started less than 1 year after ASCT, and these patients were excluded from later analyses so that confounding by immune reconstitution would be avoided. CD4+ but not CD8+ TCR diversity rose significantly by C4D1 (p=0.0027 vs p=0.16), most apparent in complete responders (p=0.02). Newly diagnosed patients were reported to have lower baseline TCR diversity than healthy donors, and relapsed/refractory patients were reported to have lower baseline TCR diversity still. Among trial patients, those achieving complete response had baseline diversity similar to that of newly diagnosed patients, while diversity was significantly lower in partial responders and progressors.

The Qiagen DNeasy kit was used to extract genomic DNA from unsorted PBMCs and from the negatively selected CD4+ and CD8+ fractions. Amplification of TCR beta CDR3 regions was done by immunoSEQ multiplex PCR with primers that anneal to V and J segments. Amplification bias was minimized using a synthetic immune receptor repertoire, and residual bias was removed computationally after sequencing. As for how the authors treated the data: Custom Python scripts were used to quantify repertoire diversity as the Shannon entropy index. Unsorted, CD4+ and CD8+ repertoires were examined separately, except in combined analyses, for which CD4+ and CD8+ sequences were merged in silico. A clone counted as expanded when the clone's frequency after treatment rose at least 2-fold relative to C1D1, and clones undetected at baseline were given a pseudocount of 0.5. Clones with 0 or 1 copy at C1D1 were classified as singleton clones, and clones with 2 or more copies were classified as non-singleton clones. Clones expanded in unsorted samples were labelled as CD4+, CD8+ or unknown by matching protein sequences in sorted samples from the same patient. Diversity changes from C1D1 to C4D1 were tested in paired samples using Wilcoxon tests. TCRdb mirrors the immuneACCESS table, restricted to in-frame sequences. Some clones are absent from its copies; in checked studies, under half trace to an unresolved V gene, and the reason for the others is unknown. V and J calls and clone size are those listed in that table; D and trimming were worked out from the DNA. The sample table lists fewer than 55,000 clones, more than 75% of them with a count of one. The ten largest make up under 20% of the sample.

Reading the label with the study, this specimen's time point is: cycle 4 day 1 (C4D1), after less than seven weeks of nivolumab. Relapse after autologous stem cell transplantation had occurred in all trial patients, and cohorts A, B and C were distinguished by prior brentuximab vedotin exposure. The trial cohort comprised some 60 patients with relapsed/refractory classical Hodgkin lymphoma whose best overall responses were complete response, partial response or progressive disease. Single-agent nivolumab was administered to trial patients in the multi-cohort phase II CheckMate 205 trial. Best overall response was determined by an independent review committee according to the 2007 International Working Group response criteria. PBMCs from the trial were collected at three points: immediately before nivolumab initiation (C1D1), and during therapy at cycle 2 day 1 and cycle 4 day 1. Peripheral blood was collected in 8 mL Vacutainer Cell Preparation Tubes, from which PBMCs were isolated by centrifugation and then cryopreserved.

The sequence was obtained from a human donor with classical Hodgkin lymphoma. Sequenced here: peripheral blood mononuclear cells (PBMCs), sampled before the fourth cycle of nivolumab.

The CDR3 reads CASRPEGGNTIYF. The DNA sequence is as follows: TGTGCCAGCCGACCGGAAGGTGGAAACACCATATATTTT. The chain is encoded by TRBV19 joined to TRBJ1-3, with the D gene call left open. V is cut by 9 bases and J by 3 bases, and the space between the germline ends is 12 bases. Including cysteine and phenylalanine, the CDR3 has 13 amino acids. Only the CDR3 DNA is retained, 39 bases long and in frame from the first base. The germline V gene (reference sequence) specifies LNHDA as CDR1 and SQIVND as CDR2. Full variable domain (CDR3 extended with the reference TRBV19 and TRBJ1-3 proteins): DGGITQSPKYLFRKEGQNVTLSCEQNLNHDAMYWYRQDPGQGLRLIYYSQIVNDFQKGDIAEGYSVSREKKESFPLTVTSAQKNPTAFYLCASRPEGGNTIYFGEGSWLTVV.